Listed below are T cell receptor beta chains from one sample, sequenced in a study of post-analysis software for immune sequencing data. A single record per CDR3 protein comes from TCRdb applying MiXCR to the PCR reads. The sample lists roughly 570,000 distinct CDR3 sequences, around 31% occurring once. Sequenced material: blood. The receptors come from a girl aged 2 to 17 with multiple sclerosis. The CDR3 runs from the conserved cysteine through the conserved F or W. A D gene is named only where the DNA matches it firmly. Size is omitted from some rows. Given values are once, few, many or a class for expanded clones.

CDR3: CASSPDRSGYGYTF
DNA: TGTGCCAGCAGTCCCGACAGGTCCGGCTATGGCTACACCTTC
V: TRBV25-1
D: .
size: .
J: TRBJ1-2

CDR3: CASSFIWGSHQPQHF
DNA: TGTGCCAGCAGCTTTATCTGGGGATCCCATCAGCCCCAGCATTTT
V: TRBV7-8
D: .
size: .
J: TRBJ1-5

CDR3: CASSEGPTDTQYF
DNA: TGTGCCAGCAGTGAAGGGCCGACAGATACGCAGTATTTT
V: TRBV2
D: .
size: .
J: TRBJ2-3

CDR3: CASRWGPDTQYF
DNA: TGTGCCAGCAGATGGGGTCCAGATACGCAGTATTTT
V: TRBV28
D: .
size: .
J: TRBJ2-3

CDR3: CASSFDRVGTSYEQYF
DNA: TGTGCCAGCAGCTTTGACAGGGTTGGGACCTCCTACGAGCAGTACTTC
V: TRBV5-5
D: TRBD1
size: .
J: TRBJ2-7

CDR3: CASSLGLGWDEQFF
DNA: TGTGCCAGCAGTTTAGGCCTCGGATGGGATGAGCAGTTCTTC
V: TRBV12-3/TRBV12-4
D: .
size: .
J: TRBJ2-1

CDR3: CASSSLYNNEQFF
DNA: TGCGCCAGCAGTTCTTTATATAACAATGAGCAGTTCTTC
V: TRBV5-1
D: .
size: few
J: TRBJ2-1

CDR3: CASSLVRGTEAFF
DNA: TGTGCCAGCAGCTTAGTACGGGGGACTGAAGCTTTCTTT
V: TRBV5-1
D: .
size: few
J: TRBJ1-1

CDR3: CASSPGSAANYGYTF
DNA: TGCGCCAGCAGCCCGGGGTCGGCTGCTAACTATGGCTACACCTTC
V: TRBV5-1
D: .
size: .
J: TRBJ1-2

CDR3: CSARDLGINEKLFF
DNA: TGCAGTGCTAGAGATTTGGGGATTAATGAAAAACTGTTTTTT
V: TRBV20-1
D: .
size: .
J: TRBJ1-4

CDR3: CASSHGQANYGYTF
DNA: TGCGCCAGCAGCCACGGACAGGCTAACTATGGCTACACCTTC
V: TRBV4-1
D: TRBD1
size: .
J: TRBJ1-2

CDR3: CASSSGQGSGEQYF
DNA: TGTGCCAGCAGCTCGGGACAGGGGAGCGGCGAGCAGTACTTC
V: TRBV7-2
D: TRBD1
size: .
J: TRBJ2-7

CDR3: CASSLADLVFSNEQFF
DNA: TGTGCCAGCAGCCTCGCGGACTTGGTATTTAGCAATGAGCAGTTCTTC
V: TRBV7-9
D: .
size: .
J: TRBJ2-1

CDR3: CASSFSDAQYF
DNA: TGTGCCAGCAGCTTTTCCGATGCCCAGTATTTT
V: TRBV5-6
D: .
size: few
J: TRBJ2-3

CDR3: CASARGELKTQYF
DNA: TGTGCCAGCGCCCGAGGAGAATTGAAGACCCAGTACTTC
V: TRBV7-9
D: .
size: few
J: TRBJ2-5

CDR3: CASSQGRDRVYEQYF
DNA: TGCGCCAGCAGCCAAGGGAGGGACAGAGTTTACGAGCAGTACTTC
V: TRBV4-1
D: .
size: .
J: TRBJ2-7

CDR3: CSAKWPSGSNEQFF
DNA: TGCAGTGCTAAATGGCCGAGCGGTAGCAATGAGCAGTTCTTC
V: TRBV20-1
D: .
size: few
J: TRBJ2-1

CDR3: CASSLRPANTEAFF
DNA: TGTGCCAGCAGCTTACGACCGGCGAACACTGAAGCTTTCTTT
V: TRBV7-9
D: .
size: .
J: TRBJ1-1

CDR3: CASSQRTAYEQYF
DNA: TGCGCCAGCAGCCAGAGGACAGCCTACGAGCAGTACTTC
V: TRBV4-1
D: .
size: few
J: TRBJ2-7

CDR3: CASSSMAVYNEQFF
DNA: TGCGCCAGCAGTTCCATGGCAGTATACAATGAGCAGTTCTTC
V: TRBV10-2
D: .
size: few
J: TRBJ2-1

CDR3: CSVDAPRRVGNEQFF
DNA: TGCAGCGTTGATGCGCCAAGGCGGGTAGGTAATGAGCAGTTCTTC
V: TRBV29-1
D: .
size: .
J: TRBJ2-1

CDR3: CASSFDGSGANVLTF
DNA: TGTGCCAGCAGTTTTGATGGCTCTGGGGCCAACGTCCTGACTTTC
V: TRBV27
D: .
size: .
J: TRBJ2-6

CDR3: CASSLGPDRGDYAYGYTF
DNA: TGTGCCAGCAGCTTGGGGCCAGACAGAGGGGATTACGCGTATGGCTACACCTTC
V: TRBV5-6
D: .
size: few
J: TRBJ1-2

CDR3: CARGEGAPRGTQYF
DNA: TGTGCCCGAGGGGAGGGGGCCCCGCGAGGTACGCAGTATTTT
V: TRBV2
D: .
size: .
J: TRBJ2-3

CDR3: CASGRSTSGVADTQYF
DNA: TGTGCTAGTGGCCGGTCGACTAGCGGGGTTGCAGATACGCAGTATTTT
V: TRBV12-5
D: TRBD2
size: few
J: TRBJ2-3

CDR3: CASSQRPSGGQNEQFF
DNA: TGTGCCAGCAGCCAGCGTCCTAGCGGGGGGCAAAATGAGCAGTTCTTC
V: TRBV28
D: TRBD2
size: .
J: TRBJ2-1

CDR3: CSASGRDREGDTQYF
DNA: TGCAGTGCTAGTGGCCGGGACAGGGAAGGAGATACGCAGTATTTT
V: TRBV20-1
D: TRBD1
size: .
J: TRBJ2-3

CDR3: CSARGQGQETQYF
DNA: TGCAGTGCTAGAGGGCAGGGGCAGGAGACCCAGTACTTC
V: TRBV20-1
D: .
size: many
J: TRBJ2-5

CDR3: CAISPGTGSYSPLHF
DNA: TGTGCCATCAGTCCCGGGACAGGGTCCTATTCACCCCTCCACTTT
V: TRBV10-3
D: TRBD1
size: few
J: TRBJ1-6

CDR3: CASSDPDRWLAKNIQYF
DNA: TGTGCCAGCAGTGACCCGGACAGATGGCTAGCCAAAAACATTCAGTACTTC
V: TRBV2
D: .
size: .
J: TRBJ2-4

CDR3: CASSTRAGGQETQYF
DNA: TGTGCCAGCAGCACCCGAGCGGGGGGGCAGGAGACCCAGTACTTC
V: TRBV7-9
D: TRBD2
size: few
J: TRBJ2-5

CDR3: CASSLSGPQHGNTEAFF
DNA: TGCGCCAGCAGCTTGTCCGGGCCCCAACATGGGAACACTGAAGCTTTCTTT
V: TRBV5-1
D: .
size: .
J: TRBJ1-1

CDR3: CASSMGTGWPRETQYF
DNA: TGCGCCAGCAGCATGGGGACCGGCTGGCCGAGAGAGACCCAGTACTTC
V: TRBV5-1
D: .
size: .
J: TRBJ2-5

CDR3: CASSYSTQNTEAFF
DNA: TGTGCCAGCAGTTACTCGACACAAAACACTGAAGCTTTCTTT
V: TRBV6-5
D: .
size: .
J: TRBJ1-1

CDR3: CASSISVYYEQYF
DNA: TGTGCCAGCAGCATCAGCGTCTACTACGAGCAGTACTTC
V: TRBV21-1
D: .
size: .
J: TRBJ2-7

CDR3: CASSTSGTARVFYGYTF
DNA: TGTGCCAGCAGCACCTCCGGGACGGCCAGAGTCTTCTATGGCTACACCTTC
V: TRBV7-8
D: .
size: .
J: TRBJ1-2

CDR3: CASRPGQGVSGELFF
DNA: TGTGCCAGCAGACCGGGACAGGGGGTTTCAGGGGAGCTGTTTTTT
V: TRBV6-6
D: TRBD1
size: .
J: TRBJ2-2

CDR3: CASSSNPSGQDSYEQYF
DNA: TGCGCCAGCAGCTCAAACCCTAGCGGGCAGGACTCCTACGAGCAGTACTTC
V: TRBV5-1
D: TRBD2
size: .
J: TRBJ2-7

CDR3: CATSTDRVQTEAFF
DNA: TGTGCCACCAGCACGGACAGGGTGCAGACTGAAGCTTTCTTT
V: TRBV15
D: TRBD1
size: .
J: TRBJ1-1

CDR3: CSVQGGDYGYTF
DNA: TGCAGCGTTCAGGGAGGCGACTATGGCTACACCTTC
V: TRBV29-1
D: .
size: few
J: TRBJ1-2